The 14 T cell receptor beta chains in this list originate from one sample, sequenced in a study of T cells in Graves' hyperthyroidism and ophthalmopathy. TCR beta CDR3 regions were amplified from RNA transcripts. The HTBI primer set was used in a first-round RT-PCR of the TCR CDR3. TCRdb re-analysed the multiplex PCR reads in MiXCR, keeping a single row per CDR3 protein. The data hold some 250,000 distinct CDR3 sequences, with roughly 14% observed a single time. Sequenced: blood. The receptors derive from a woman in her thirties or forties with Graves' hyperthyroidism that later progressed to Graves' ophthalmopathy.

The CDR3 reads CASSLALLASVDNEQFF. The CDR3 DNA sequence: TGCGCCAGCAGCTTGGCCCTCCTTGCTAGCGTAGACAATGAGCAGTTCTTC. The chain is built from TRBV5-1 and TRBJ2-1, with TRBD2 as a possible D gene (6 bases). Germline V gene data show CDR1 as SGHRS and CDR2 as YFSETQ. The length of the CDR3 is 17 residues. Trimming left V 0 bases short and J 5 bases short, with 18 bases between.

At least ten counts were recorded for this clonotype. The chain carries TRBV6-1 and TRBJ1-1, with D hard to call. Trimming removed 5 bases from V and 3 bases from J, with 13 bases in between. Germline values: CDR1 MNHNS, CDR2 SASEGT. This CDR3 contains 14 residues. CDR3: CASSLGPWDTEAFF. The DNA for the CDR3 is TGTGCCAGCAGTCTGGGCCCATGGGACACTGAAGCTTTCTTT.

This clonotype was observed many times. The gene calls are TRBV11-2 and TRBJ1-1; D call uncertain. This CDR3 has 13 amino acids. CDR1 is SGHAT and CDR2 is FQNNGV in the germline V gene. Trimming took 5 bases from V and 1 from J, leaving 8 bases between them. CDR3 amino acids: CASSLKRNTEAFF. The CDR3 bases are TGTGCCAGCAGCCTAAAGAGGAACACTGAAGCTTTCTTT. Full variable domain (missing parts from reference TRBV11-2 and TRBJ1-1): EAGVAQSPRYKIIEKRQSVAFWCNPISGHATLYWYQQILGQGPKLLIQFQNNGVVDDSQLPKDRFSAERLKGVDSTLKIQPAKLEDSAVYLCASSLKRNTEAFFGQGTRLTVV.

This clonotype was observed a few times. The gene calls are TRBV28 and TRBJ2-1; D is ambiguous. This CDR3 has 13 residues. Per the germline V gene, CDR1 is MDHEN and CDR2 is SYDVKM. V gave up 2 bases and J gave up 8 bases, with 10 bases separating them. The CDR3 loop is CASSLPHWDEQFF. The CDR3 DNA sequence: TGTGCCAGCAGTTTACCCCATTGGGATGAGCAGTTCTTC. The whole variable domain, filled in from reference TRBV28 and TRBJ2-1, reads DVKVTQSSRYLVKRTGEKVFLECVQDMDHENMFWYRQDPGLGLRLIYFSYDVKMKEKGDIPEGYSVSREKKERFSLILESASTNQTSMYLCASSLPHWDEQFFGPGTRLTVL.

This clonotype was recorded at least ten times. DNA of the CDR3: TGTGCCACCAGTGATTTAGCGGGAAGGGCAGATACGCAGTATTTT. As protein: CATSDLAGRADTQYF. This rearrangement joins TRBV24-1 to TRBJ2-3, with 7 bases fitting TRBD2. Per germline, CDR1 KGHDR and CDR2 SFDVKD. The CDR3 extends over 15 amino acids. V lost 1 base and J lost 4; bases outside the gene matches: 4.

This clonotype was detected ten times or more. The chain carries TRBV12-3 or TRBV12-4 and TRBJ1-4; D might be TRBD1 (5 bases). The V gene lost 7 bases and the J gene lost 8 bases, with 8 bases spanning the gap. The CDR3 runs to 11 residues. CDR3 bases: TGTGCCAGCACCAGGGACGAAAAACTGTTTTTT. Encoded protein: CASTRDEKLFF.

This clonotype was detected many times. This rearrangement joins TRBV20-1 to TRBJ2-7, with 7 bases identical to TRBD1. This CDR3 comprises 13 residues. CDR1 and CDR2 (germline): DFQATT, SNEGSKA (reference sequence). The V segment lost 6 bases and the J segment 5 bases; nucleotides outside the gene matches: 10. As DNA, the CDR3 is TGCAGTGCCCTACAGGGGAAGTTTAACGAGCAGTACTTC. Translation: CSALQGKFNEQYF.

This clonotype was detected many times. This chain uses TRBV28 with TRBJ1-4; D remains unclear. Between the trimmed V and J ends, which lost 8 bases and 6 bases, there was a span of 16 bases. The CDR3 length is 14 residues. Germline loops: CDR1 MDHEN, CDR2 SYDVKM. The CDR3, as DNA: TGTGCCAGCGTATCAGCCCAATTCGATGAAAAACTGTTTTTT. This gives the protein CASVSAQFDEKLFF.

The sample holds many counts of this clonotype. CDR3 nucleotides: TGTGCCAGCAGTTACGTCGGACTAGCTGGTCGCAATGAGCAGTTCTTC. Its translation is CASSYVGLAGRNEQFF. The chain has TRBV6-6 and TRBJ2-1; the match to TRBD2 covers 8 bases. J gave up 6 bases and V 2 bases, and 9 bases lay outside the gene matches. Germline CDR1 and CDR2: MNHNY and SVGAGI (reference sequence). CDR3 size: 16 residues.

About this clonotype itself: A much larger clone is a single base away; this may be a read error. V and J are TRBV6-1 and TRBJ1-6; D is perhaps TRBD1 (5 bases). With 6 bases removed from V and 6 bases from J, the gap between germline ends came to 15 bases. Germline V CDR1 and CDR2: MNHNS, SASEGT. This CDR3 region has 15 residues. CDR3 residues: CASRLQAVPNSPLHF. Here the CDR3 DNA reads TGTGCCAGCAGACTACAGGCGGTCCCTAATTCACCCCTCCACTTT.

In its sample, this clonotype was seen many times. The chain joins TRBV7-3 to TRBJ2-1; D possibly corresponds to TRBD2 (6 bases). In germline, CDR1 is SGHTA, CDR2 FQGTGA. This CDR3 has 14 amino acids. The V gene lost 3 bases and the J gene lost 7 bases, with 13 bases spanning the gap. The CDR3 loop is CASSFGGIRNEQFF. The CDR3 DNA sequence: TGTGCCAGCAGCTTTGGAGGGATCAGGAATGAGCAGTTCTTC.

This clonotype showed up many times. The chain recombines TRBV20-1 with TRBJ2-3, with a possible D match to TRBD1 (6 bases). Looked up from germline, CDR1 is DFQATT and CDR2 is SNEGSKA (reference sequence). V was shortened by 2 bases and J by 2 bases, with 17 bases between the two germline ends. The CDR3 is 16 residues long. For the CDR3, the DNA is TGCAGTGCTAGACAACGACGTCTGGGGGCCACAGATACGCAGTATTTT. It codes for CSARQRRLGATDTQYF.

This clonotype was detected many times. The chain uses TRBV24-1 and TRBJ2-1; D is perhaps TRBD2 (5 bases). The germline V and J ends were trimmed by 4 bases and 7 bases, with 13 bases remaining between them. CDR1 and CDR2 (germline): KGHDR, SFDVKD. This CDR3 has 14 residues. CDR3 residues: CATSDPGMSNEQFF. CDR3 DNA sequence: TGTGCCACCAGTGACCCCGGGATGTCGAATGAGCAGTTCTTC.

This clonotype turned up a few times. V usage is TRBV20-1 and J usage is TRBJ2-3; D possibly corresponds to TRBD2 (6 bases). Trimming took 5 bases from V and 6 from J, leaving 30 bases between them. This CDR3 is built from 18 residues. Per germline, CDR1 DFQATT and CDR2 SNEGSKA (reference sequence). The CDR3 reads CSALRPGTEVPPPDTQYF. The CDR3 region has the DNA TGCAGTGCTCTACGACCCGGGACTGAGGTTCCCCCCCCGGATACGCAGTATTTT.